This T cell receptor beta chain was sequenced during a study of cytomegalovirus exposure and HLA in healthy donors. Comments on this clone: Its antigen is unidentified.

This CDR3 has 13 amino acids. Trimming removed 2 bases from V and 5 bases from J, with 9 bases in between. Germline values: CDR1 SGHDN, CDR2 FVKESK. It was with 60 Vbeta and 13 Jbeta primers that the PCR ran. The protocol was immunoSEQ multiplex PCR, while the TCRdb copy is restricted to in-frame clones and leaves out a portion. The sample data list about 150,000 clones. General study points: For most subjects, TCR beta sequences were reported to predict HLA-A and HLA-B alleles with accuracy. In an earlier analysis, in 587 donors, most V segments appeared productive either ~87% or ~30% of the time.

Sequencing used PBMCs. The chain combines TRBV14 with TRBJ1-2, with TRBD1 as a possible D gene (5 bases). This receptor was taken from a man in his thirties or forties in good health and CMV-seronegative. CDR3 nucleotides: TGTGCCAGCAGCCAACAGGACACATATGGCTACACCTTC. It translates to CASSQQDTYGYTF.